This passage covers 17 T cell receptor beta chains from one sample sequenced in a study of T cells after yellow fever vaccination. TCRdb re-called the 5' RACE reads through MiXCR, storing one row per CDR3 protein. The data hold about 550,000 distinct CDR3 sequences, with over 15% observed a single time. The sample here was PBMCs, taken 15 days after the yellow fever booster vaccination. The source of these receptors is a man under 40 who received the YFV17D yellow fever vaccine.

The V gene is TRBV12-3 or TRBV12-4, the J gene TRBJ2-7; 9 nucleotides agree with TRBD1. With 5 bases clipped from V and 4 bases from J, the junction kept 9 bases outside the gene matches. CDR3 length: 15 amino acids. The CDR3 DNA reads as TGTGCCAGCAGTACCTTCGGGACAGGGACATACGAGCAGTACTTC. It encodes CASSTFGTGTYEQYF.

Details on this clonotype: The junction does not match germline at one end; this may be a read error. The gene calls are TRBV5-6 and TRBJ2-2, with no clear D. There are 14 residues in the CDR3. Germline-derived CDR1 and CDR2 are SGHDT and YYEEEE. The CDR3 loop is CASGARFNSWELFF. The CDR3 DNA sequence: TGTGCCAGCGGCGCCCGGTTCAACTCCTGGGAACTGTTTTTT.

This chain links TRBV18 with TRBJ1-1, with D uncertain. This CDR3 has 15 residues. In germline, CDR1 is KGHSH, CDR2 LQKENI. Trimming stripped 2 bases from V and 3 bases from J, with 13 bases between. This CDR3 reads CASSPGAPGDTEAFF. Here the CDR3 DNA reads TGTGCCAGCTCACCAGGAGCTCCTGGGGACACTGAAGCTTTCTTT.

The chain carries TRBV25-1 and TRBJ2-6; 8 bases are a match to TRBD1. This CDR3 comprises 18 residues. V shed 2 bases and J 1 base; nucleotides not matched to a gene: 7. Per the germline V gene, CDR1 is MGHDK and CDR2 is SYGVNS. DNA of the CDR3: TGTGCCAGCAGTGAAACCCAGGGGGCAAGTTCTGGGGCCAACGTCCTGACTTTC. It codes for CASSETQGASSGANVLTF.

In this sample, this clonotype turned up a few times. The J gene is TRBJ2-5, the V gene TRBV4-3; 10 bases are shared with TRBD2. In germline, CDR1 is LGHNA, CDR2 YSLEER. The ends lost 4 bases at V and 5 bases at J; junction bases unmatched: 4. CDR3 length: 14 residues. For the CDR3, the DNA is TGCGCCAGCAGCCGAGGGACTAGCGAGGAGACCCAGTACTTC. Amino acids: CASSRGTSEETQYF.

V usage is TRBV3-1 and J usage is TRBJ2-1; 13 nucleotides line up with TRBD2. This CDR3 is 15 amino acids long. V dropped 8 bases and J dropped 6; count of bases not matched to a gene: 7. The V gene's germline CDR1 is LGHDT and CDR2 YNNKEL (reference sequence). The CDR3 is CASGTSGIKSNEQFF. DNA for the CDR3: TGTGCCAGCGGGACTAGCGGGATAAAATCCAATGAGCAGTTCTTC.

The rearrangement uses TRBV12-3 or TRBV12-4 and TRBJ1-1, with a weak D call TRBD1 (6 bases). The CDR3 sequence is 14 residues long. The V and J ends lost 3 bases and 4 bases respectively, with 12 bases between them. The CDR3 spells CASSLGGKFTEAFF. The CDR3 DNA reads TGTGCCAGCAGTTTGGGGGGCAAGTTCACTGAAGCTTTCTTT.

The chain employs TRBV3-1 and TRBJ1-5, with 7 nucleotides matching TRBD1. The germline V gene has CDR1 LGHDT and CDR2 YNNKEL (reference sequence). This CDR3 comprises 14 residues. Losses at the gene ends were 1 base for V and 6 bases for J; bases not matched to a gene: 3. CDR3 coding DNA: TGTGCCAGCAGCCAAGGGACAGGCTTTCAGCCCCAGCATTTT. Amino acids: CASSQGTGFQPQHF.

The rearrangement joins TRBV18 to TRBJ2-1, with 11 bases matching TRBD2. Per the germline V gene, CDR1 is KGHSH and CDR2 is LQKENI. With V trimmed by 6 bases and J by 4 bases, 8 bases remained unmatched. The CDR3 has 16 residues. In nucleotides, the CDR3 is TGTGCCAGCTCCCCCTTTAGCGGGAGGGATTACAATGAGCAGTTCTTC. This codes for CASSPFSGRDYNEQFF.

The sample holds a few counts of this clonotype. V and J are TRBV27 and TRBJ1-5; D gene uncertain. This CDR3 contains 13 residues. Trimming removed 5 bases from V and 7 bases from J, with 12 bases in between. Germline V CDR1 and CDR2: MNHEY, SMNVEV (reference sequence). The CDR3 DNA reads as TGTGCCAGCAGTATCCGGGTCGGGCAGCCCCAGCATTTT. Its translation: CASSIRVGQPQHF.

The chain joins TRBV7-9 to TRBJ2-5, with TRBD2 identical over 9 bases. V lost 1 base to trimming and J lost 3 bases; unmatched junction nucleotides: 6. Germline CDR1 SEHNR, CDR2 FQNEAQ (reference sequence). This CDR3 comprises 16 residues. In nucleotides, the CDR3 is TGTGCCAGCAGCTTAGGTGTGACTAGCGGAAAAGAGACCCAGTACTTC. Its translation is CASSLGVTSGKETQYF. Variable domain in full (rest from reference TRBV7-9 and TRBJ2-5): DTGVSQNPRHKITKRGQNVTFRCDPISEHNRLYWYRQTLGQGPEFLTYFQNEAQLEKSRLLSDRFSAERPKGSFSTLEIQRTEQGDSAMYLCASSLGVTSGKETQYFGPGTRLLVL.

The V call is TRBV7-9, the J call TRBJ2-7, with D tentatively TRBD2 (5 bases). From germline, CDR1 is SEHNR and CDR2 FQNEAQ (reference sequence). Deletions cut 5 bases from V and 3 bases from J, with 23 bases between. This CDR3 comprises 17 residues. The CDR3 here is CASSNLLAWEEGYEQYF. The CDR3 DNA follows: TGTGCCAGCAGCAACCTCCTTGCTTGGGAAGAGGGCTACGAGCAGTACTTC. Based on the CDR3 plus reference TRBV7-9 and TRBJ2-7, the full variable domain is DTGVSQNPRHKITKRGQNVTFRCDPISEHNRLYWYRQTLGQGPEFLTYFQNEAQLEKSRLLSDRFSAERPKGSFSTLEIQRTEQGDSAMYLCASSNLLAWEEGYEQYFGPGTRLTVT.

In its sample, this clonotype was seen many times. The chain recombines TRBV7-2 with TRBJ2-7; perhaps TRBD2 as D (6 bases). The length of the CDR3 is 14 residues. Germline V CDR1 and CDR2: SGHTA, FQGNSA. Trimming took off 1 base at V and 2 bases at J, with 9 bases between the two ends. This CDR3 reads CASSLGREAYEQYF. The CDR3 DNA reads as TGTGCCAGCAGCTTAGGGCGGGAAGCCTACGAGCAGTACTTC.

The chain has TRBV3-1 and TRBJ2-7, with 12 bases lining up with TRBD2. This CDR3 region has 15 residues. Germline V CDR1 and CDR2: LGHDT, YNNKEL (reference sequence). Trimming took 6 bases from V and 6 from J; bases not matched to a gene: 9. This CDR3 is CASSNSGLAGSEQYF. The DNA for the CDR3 is TGTGCCAGCAGTAACTCCGGACTAGCGGGAAGCGAGCAGTACTTC.

This rearrangement joins TRBV4-3 to TRBJ2-2, with TRBD1 matching 9 bases. V gave up 0 bases and J gave up 5 bases; unmatched junction bases: 10. CDR1 is LGHNA, CDR2 YSLEER, per germline. The CDR3 is 18 residues long. This CDR3 reads CASSQESPGQGMTGELFF. In DNA, the CDR3 is TGCGCCAGCAGCCAAGAATCGCCGGGACAGGGTATGACCGGGGAGCTGTTTTTT.

The V gene is TRBV15, the J gene TRBJ2-7; 8 bases agree with TRBD2. The length of the CDR3 is 14 residues. V was pared by 9 bases and J by 2 bases, with 9 bases of the junction left unmatched. Germline loops: CDR1 LNHNV, CDR2 YYDKDF (reference sequence). Here the CDR3 DNA reads TGTGCCACGAAAGATCCGGGAGGGACCTACGAGCAGTACTTC. Translating it yields CATKDPGGTYEQYF.

The table lists this clonotype with a few counts. This chain joins TRBV18 and TRBJ2-1; maybe TRBD1 (6 bases). The CDR3 is 11 residues long. V lost 2 bases and J lost 13, with 9 bases in between. CDR1 is KGHSH, CDR2 LQKENI, per germline. Written as DNA, the CDR3 is TGTGCCAGCTCACCAGCAGGGGACCAGTTCTTC. This translates into CASSPAGDQFF. Combining the CDR3 with reference TRBV18 and TRBJ2-1 gives the whole variable domain NAGVMQNPRHLVRRRGQEARLRCSPMKGHSHVYWYRQLPEEGLKFMVYLQKENIIDESGMPKERFSAEFPKEGPSILRIQQVVRGDSAAYFCASSPAGDQFFGPGTRLTVL.